This T cell receptor (beta chain) was found in a study of vaccination effects on CD4 cells after COVID-19. Generated by immunoSEQ multiplex PCR, the TCRdb table keeps only in-frame clones and is missing some. The sample lists tens of thousands of clones, about four fifths occurring once. This clone was seen a handful of times. Antigen specificity is unknown. This CDR3 is built from 16 residues. Germline V gives CDR1 KGHSH, CDR2 LQKENI. Between the trimmed V and J ends, which lost 3 bases and 4 bases, there was a span of 16 bases. Before sequencing, viral peptide pools were used by the ViraFEST assay to expand antigen-specific CD4+ T cells. The authors isolated CD4+ T cells after around nine days of culture. Nucleocapsid antibodies stayed negative before and after vaccination, showing no earlier SARS-CoV-2 infection. IL-2 medium was substituted for half the medium on days 3 and 7.

The chain carries TRBV18 and TRBJ1-5; weak D call: TRBD1 (6 bases). This specimen consisted of CD4+ T cells from PBMCs cultured with SARS-CoV-2 spike peptides, obtained before COVID-19 vaccination. This TCR was recovered from a human donor who received a COVID-19 vaccine. The CDR3 region has the DNA TGTGCCAGCTCACCGACCCTCCACAGGGTTAATCAGCCCCAGCATTTT. Protein product: CASSPTLHRVNQPQHF.